Presented here are 25 T cell receptor beta chains from one specimen sequenced in a study of T-cell reconstitution after alpha-beta-depleted transplantation in children. The authors prepared the TCRbeta library with unique molecular identifiers. TCRdb reprocessed the PCR reads with MiXCR, giving one entry per CDR3 protein. In the table there are 100,000 or so distinct CDR3 sequences, 10% to 15% of which are singletons. The material sequenced was PBMCs from the stem cell graft donor, taken from the stem cell graft. The receptors were sampled from a human donor who donated a stem cell graft to a child with inherited bone marrow failure.

This clonotype was seen at least ten times. The V call is TRBV5-1, the J call TRBJ2-2; D assignment may be TRBD1 or TRBD2 (5 bases each). V lost 2 bases to trimming and J lost 3 bases, with 8 bases between them. CDR3 length: 14 residues. CDR1 and CDR2 (germline): SGHRS, YFSETQ. CDR3 amino acids: CASSFGGDTGELFF. In DNA form, the CDR3 reads TGCGCCAGCAGCTTTGGGGGAGACACCGGGGAGCTGTTTTTT.

Many counts were recorded for this clonotype. The chain employs TRBV24-1 and TRBJ1-1; 7 bases match TRBD1. This CDR3 has 13 residues. V dropped 4 bases and J dropped 8; count of bases not matched to a gene: 6. The V gene's germline CDR1 is KGHDR and CDR2 SFDVKD. In nucleotides, the CDR3 is TGTGCCACCAGTGAGGCCGGGACAGCGGAAGCTTTCTTT. This encodes CATSEAGTAEAFF.

This clonotype was found a few times. This chain uses TRBV6-2 or TRBV6-3 with TRBJ2-7; TRBD1 agrees at 10 bases. The germline V gene encodes CDR1 MNHEY and CDR2 SVGEGT. This CDR3 region has 20 residues. Trimming removed 5 bases from V and 2 bases from J; junction bases left unmatched: 21. The CDR3 spells CASSPPSRTGGSPSTYEQYF. In DNA, the CDR3 is TGTGCCAGCAGTCCACCGTCTAGGACAGGGGGTAGCCCCTCCACCTACGAGCAGTACTTC.

This clonotype was counted many times. The chain recombines TRBV7-9 with TRBJ1-1, with 9 bases aligning to TRBD1. Germline-derived CDR1 and CDR2 are SEHNR and FQNEAQ (reference sequence). The junction had 7 bases not matched to a gene; V was cut back by 5 bases and J by 3 bases. The CDR3 contains 15 residues. The CDR3 region is CASSVNRGRDTEAFF. For the CDR3, the DNA is TGTGCCAGCAGCGTCAACAGGGGGCGCGACACTGAAGCTTTCTTT.

This clonotype showed up many times. The chain links TRBV7-2 to TRBJ2-7; 11 bases are a match to TRBD2. The trim removed 5 bases at V and 1 base at J, leaving 4 bases unmatched. The germline gives CDR1 SGHTA, CDR2 FQGNSA. This CDR3 spans 15 amino acids. The CDR3 reads CASSPRTSGSYEQYF. The CDR3 region has the DNA TGTGCCAGCAGCCCCCGGACTAGCGGGTCCTACGAGCAGTACTTC.

This clonotype was recorded at least ten times. The rearrangement links TRBV5-1 to TRBJ1-4, with D possibly being TRBD1 (6 bases). V lost 4 bases and J 3 bases, leaving 16 bases between the germline ends. This CDR3 is 16 amino acids long. The germline V gene has CDR1 SGHRS and CDR2 YFSETQ. CDR3 amino acids: CASSRGPGTPNEKLFF. The CDR3 DNA reads TGCGCCAGCAGCCGCGGCCCCGGGACACCTAATGAAAAACTGTTTTTT. Drawing the rest from reference TRBV5-1 and TRBJ1-4, the complete variable domain is KAGVTQTPRYLIKTRGQQVTLSCSPISGHRSVSWYQQTPGQGLQFLFEYFSETQRNKGNFPGRFSGRQFSNSRSEMNVSTLELGDSALYLCASSRGPGTPNEKLFFGSGTQLSVL.

This clonotype was seen a handful of times. The chain combines TRBV6-2 or TRBV6-3 with TRBJ1-2, with a weak D call TRBD1 (6 bases). Trimming pared 6 bases from V and 4 bases from J, leaving 24 bases between. The CDR3 loop spans 17 amino acids. Per the germline V gene, CDR1 is MNHEY and CDR2 is SVGEGT. CDR3 DNA: TGTGCCAGCAGAAACTCACGGGGGCCCTCAAGGGGCTATGGCTACACCTTC. It yields the protein CASRNSRGPSRGYGYTF.

The J gene is TRBJ2-2, the V gene TRBV23-1, with 9 bases aligning to TRBD1. TRBV23-1 is classed as an ORF, of uncertain function. V gave up 3 bases and J gave up 4 bases; unmatched junction bases: 18. This CDR3 is built from 20 residues. The DNA for the CDR3 is TGCGCCAGCAGTCATCGGACAGGGGACGGCGGGATTGCCGGCACCGGGGAGCTGTTTTTT. Its protein is CASSHRTGDGGIAGTGELFF.

This clonotype turned up a few times. The chain uses TRBV18 and TRBJ1-1; D is perhaps TRBD1 (5 bases). The CDR3 is made up of 15 amino acids. V was pared by 2 bases and J by 1 base, with 11 bases between. The germline V gene encodes CDR1 KGHSH and CDR2 LQKENI. The chain's CDR3 is CASSPIGQWNTEAFF. As DNA, the CDR3 is TGTGCCAGCTCACCAATAGGACAATGGAACACTGAAGCTTTCTTT.

This clonotype was detected many times. The chain joins TRBV7-2 to TRBJ2-5, with D uncertain. V lost 5 bases and J 2 bases, leaving 9 bases between the germline ends. Germline V CDR1 and CDR2: SGHTA, FQGNSA. CDR3 length equals 13 residues. The CDR3 region has the DNA TGTGCCAGCAGCCCCGACCCTCAAGAGACCCAGTACTTC. Protein product: CASSPDPQETQYF.

This clonotype was found many times. This chain links TRBV6-2 or TRBV6-3 with TRBJ2-4, with a weak D call TRBD1 (6 bases). Germline values: CDR1 MNHEY, CDR2 SVGEGT. The CDR3 contains 13 residues. Between the trimmed V and J ends, which lost 5 bases and 1 base, there was a span of 6 bases. As DNA, the CDR3 is TGTGCCAGCAGTCAGGGGGCCAAAAACATTCAGTACTTC. It translates to CASSQGAKNIQYF.

This clonotype has ten or more counts. The genes are TRBV10-3 and TRBJ2-1, with 14 bases fitting TRBD2. V was pared by 8 bases and J by 10 bases, with 13 bases of the junction left unmatched. The CDR3 sequence is 16 residues long. From germline, CDR1 is ENHRY and CDR2 SYGVKD. The CDR3 DNA reads TGTGCCATCGAGGGTTATAAGGGACTAGCGGGAGACGAGCAGTTCTTC. This translates into CAIEGYKGLAGDEQFF.

This clonotype was observed a handful of times. V is TRBV12-3 or TRBV12-4 and J is TRBJ2-7; D is perhaps TRBD2 (5 bases). The length of the CDR3 is 14 residues. Trimming shortened V by 1 base and J by 3 bases, and 10 bases separated the two germline ends. CDR3 sequence reads: CASSLEADHYEQYF. CDR3 sequence (DNA): TGTGCCAGCAGTTTAGAAGCGGACCACTACGAGCAGTACTTC.

This clonotype came up many times. This chain links TRBV20-1 with TRBJ2-7; 7 bases fit TRBD1. CDR1 and CDR2 (germline): DFQATT, SNEGSKA (reference sequence). The V segment lost 6 bases and the J segment 2 bases; nucleotides outside the gene matches: 7. The CDR3 totals 13 residues. CDR3 region: CSAPGQTTYEQYF. The CDR3 DNA reads TGCAGTGCCCCGGGACAGACAACCTACGAGCAGTACTTC.

This clonotype was detected many times. V is TRBV5-1 and J is TRBJ1-5, with no clear D. The CDR3 is 15 amino acids. Germline CDR1 and CDR2: SGHRS and YFSETQ. V lost 0 bases to trimming and J lost 15 bases, with 22 bases between them. DNA for the CDR3: TGCGCCAGCAGCTTGGTCCCGGAGTTTACAGCGAATAGGCATTTT. Its protein product is CASSLVPEFTANRHF.

Ten or more counts support this clonotype. The V gene is TRBV6-5, the J gene TRBJ2-7, with D hard to call. The V gene's germline CDR1 is MNHEY and CDR2 SVGAGI. Trimming left V 2 bases short and J 6 bases short, with 17 bases between. The CDR3 length is 15 residues. CDR3: CASSYSPGWGGEQYF. The CDR3, as DNA: TGTGCCAGCAGTTACAGCCCAGGATGGGGTGGCGAGCAGTACTTC.

This clonotype was counted ten times or more. The chain carries TRBV3-1 and TRBJ2-5; 10 bases fit TRBD2. Germline assignment: CDR1 LGHDT and CDR2 YNNKEL (reference sequence). The V and J ends lost 4 bases and 2 bases, in that order; junction bases with no gene match: 4. This CDR3 region has 15 residues. In DNA, the CDR3 is TGTGCCAGCAGCCCATTACTAGCGGGACAAGAGACCCAGTACTTC. It specifies CASSPLLAGQETQYF.

This clonotype was found many times. This rearrangement joins TRBV4-3 to TRBJ2-3, with 9 bases lining up with TRBD1. CDR1 and CDR2 (germline): LGHNA, YSLEER. Trimming took 0 bases from V and 4 from J; bases not matched to a gene: 11. This CDR3 is built from 18 residues. CDR3 sequence: CASSQEFGQGRSADTQYF. The CDR3 DNA follows: TGCGCCAGCAGCCAAGAATTCGGACAGGGGAGATCGGCAGATACGCAGTATTTT.

This clonotype was observed a few times. J is TRBJ2-2 and V is TRBV7-6; the D gene is possibly TRBD2 (6 bases). Germline assignment: CDR1 SGHVS and CDR2 FNYEAQ. V lost 5 bases and J 3 bases, leaving 13 bases between the germline ends. The CDR3 length is 15 residues. The CDR3 sequence: CASSLRDSYTGELFF. The CDR3 nucleotides are TGTGCCAGCAGCCTTCGGGACTCTTACACCGGGGAGCTGTTTTTT.

The V and J genes are TRBV6-2 or TRBV6-3 and TRBJ1-5; 10 nucleotides agree with TRBD1. This CDR3 has 14 amino acids. The V gene end was trimmed by 5 bases and the J gene end by 6 bases; junction bases not matched to a gene: 4. Germline loops: CDR1 MNHEY, CDR2 SVGEGT. The CDR3 loop reads CASSPGQGFQPQHF. The CDR3 DNA is TGTGCCAGCAGTCCGGGACAGGGGTTTCAGCCCCAGCATTTT.

This clonotype was found many times. The V and J genes are TRBV29-1 and TRBJ2-3; 7 positions agree with TRBD2. This CDR3 spans 14 amino acids. CDR1 is SQVTM, CDR2 ANQGSEA, per germline. V gave up 8 bases and J gave up 3 bases; unmatched junction bases: 11. As DNA, the CDR3 is TGCAGCCAAGCGGGCGGGGAGGGAACAGATACGCAGTATTTT. Protein product: CSQAGGEGTDTQYF.

This clonotype appeared a few times. V is TRBV7-2 and J is TRBJ2-5; the D is unclear. Trimming shortened V by 5 bases and J by 1 base, and 8 bases separated the two germline ends. The CDR3 contains 13 residues. The germline V gene has CDR1 SGHTA and CDR2 FQGNSA. The CDR3 DNA is TGTGCCAGCAGCGCGTCTCTCCAAGAGACCCAGTACTTC. As protein: CASSASLQETQYF.

This clonotype was detected ten times or more. The rearrangement links TRBV7-2 to TRBJ2-2, with D tentatively TRBD1 (6 bases). The CDR3 has 16 amino acids. From germline, CDR1 is SGHTA and CDR2 FQGNSA. V was clipped by 3 bases and J by 2 bases, with 13 bases between them. The CDR3 spells CASSLLGARNTGELFF. CDR3 DNA: TGTGCCAGCAGCTTGTTGGGGGCCCGTAACACCGGGGAGCTGTTTTTT.

This clonotype was found many times. The chain uses TRBV3-1 and TRBJ1-2; tentative D call: TRBD1 (5 bases). Germline values: CDR1 LGHDT, CDR2 YNNKEL (reference sequence). The CDR3 spans 15 residues. The V and J ends lost 2 bases and 2 bases respectively, with 12 bases between them. As DNA, the CDR3 is TGTGCCAGCAGCCAAAACCCGACAGCGAACTATGGCTACACCTTC. Its translation is CASSQNPTANYGYTF.

Many counts were recorded for this clonotype. This chain uses TRBV7-2 with TRBJ2-6; no clear D gene. The V gene lost 2 bases and the J gene lost 1 base, with 6 bases spanning the gap. Germline V gene data show CDR1 as SGHTA and CDR2 as FQGNSA. The CDR3 consists of 15 residues. DNA for the CDR3: TGTGCCAGCAGCTTACAACAGTCTGGGGCCAACGTCCTGACTTTC. Amino acids: CASSLQQSGANVLTF.